The 29 T cell receptor beta chains below were found in one sample sequenced in a study of T cells in localized non-small cell lung cancer. The repertoire was sequenced with immunoSEQ multiplex PCR; TCRdb's copy has only in-frame clones and lacks some. The data contain around 40,000 clones, 86% of them singletons. Sample: peripheral blood, taken before any cancer treatment. These receptors were obtained from a woman between 18 and 50 years old with stage III lung adenocarcinoma.

The J gene is TRBJ1-3, the V gene TRBV12-5; D remains ambiguous. V gave up 4 bases and J gave up 0 bases, with 10 bases separating them. The germline CDR1 and CDR2 sequences are LGHNT and FRNRAP. CDR3 length: 15 amino acids. The DNA of the CDR3 is TGTGCTAGTGGTTCCTCCCCCGCCTCTGGAAACACCATATATTTT. This codes for CASGSSPASGNTIYF.

This CDR3 reads CASSLGTGSNQPQHF. CDR3 nucleotides: TGTGCCAGCAGCTTGGGGACTGGTAGCAATCAGCCCCAGCATTTT. The rearrangement joins TRBV5-4 to TRBJ1-5, with D hard to call. With 0 bases removed from V and 0 bases from J, the gap between germline ends came to 7 bases. This CDR3 is 15 amino acids long. Germline CDR1 and CDR2: SGHNT and YYREEE (reference sequence).

The chain couples TRBV7-9 to TRBJ2-5, with D perhaps TRBD1 or TRBD2 (6 bases each). V was clipped by 5 bases and J by 5 bases, with 18 bases between them. The CDR3 spans 15 residues. Per germline, CDR1 SEHNR and CDR2 FQNEAQ (reference sequence). The CDR3 is CASSRGGLPVETQYF. For the CDR3, the DNA is TGTGCCAGCAGCCGAGGGGGGCTCCCTGTGGAGACCCAGTACTTC.

The chain links TRBV29-1 to TRBJ1-1; perhaps TRBD1 as D (5 bases). Germline CDR1 SQVTM, CDR2 ANQGSEA. V was trimmed by 6 bases and J by 1 base, leaving 15 bases between them. The CDR3 is made up of 14 amino acids. This CDR3 reads CSVGPGLSNTEAFF. The CDR3 DNA is TGCAGCGTCGGTCCAGGGCTTTCGAACACTGAAGCTTTCTTT.

V and J are TRBV19 and TRBJ1-5, with 7 bases fitting TRBD1. V shed 5 bases, J shed 1 base, and the junction held 8 bases outside the gene matches. The CDR3 is 16 amino acids. The V gene's germline CDR1 is LNHDA and CDR2 SQIVND (reference sequence). The CDR3 protein is CASSPHDRVSNQPQHF. The DNA for the CDR3 is TGTGCCAGTAGTCCCCACGACAGGGTAAGCAATCAGCCCCAGCATTTT.

Regarding this clone: A read error may account for a junction end that differs from germline. The chain employs TRBV7-7 and TRBJ2-2; TRBD1 aligns across 8 bases. The CDR3 is 16 amino acids. Germline V gene sequence: CDR1 SSHAT, CDR2 FNYEAQ (reference sequence). The CDR3 spells CASSKGTGGNTGELFF. The DNA of the CDR3 is TGTGCTAGCAGCAAAGGGACAGGCGGGAACACCGGGGAGCTGTTTTTT. Full variable domain (outside the CDR3, taken from reference TRBV7-7 and TRBJ2-2): GAGVSQSPRYKVTKRGQDVTLRCDPISSHATLYWYQQALGQGPEFLTYFNYEAQPDKSGLPSDRFSAERPEGSISTLTIQRTEQRDSAMYRCASSKGTGGNTGELFFGEGSRLTVL.

This chain connects TRBV27 to TRBJ1-5; tentatively, D is TRBD1 (6 bases). The CDR3 length is 14 residues. The germline V gene has CDR1 MNHEY and CDR2 SMNVEV (reference sequence). V was trimmed by 6 bases and J by 4 bases, leaving 13 bases between them. CDR3 region: CASRRGAGNQPQHF. CDR3 coding DNA: TGTGCCAGCAGGCGGGGGGCTGGGAATCAGCCCCAGCATTTT.

This chain connects TRBV4-2 to TRBJ2-5, with D possibly being TRBD1 (6 bases). V lost 3 bases and J lost 2, with 13 bases in between. Germline V lookup: CDR1 LGHNA, CDR2 YNFKEQ. CDR3 size: 15 residues. The CDR3 loop is CASSQVTGNQETQYF. The CDR3 DNA follows: TGTGCCAGCAGCCAGGTAACAGGGAATCAAGAGACCCAGTACTTC.

The V gene is TRBV7-9, the J gene TRBJ2-3; 11 bases fit TRBD2. The CDR3 totals 15 residues. V shed 3 bases, J shed 5 bases, and the junction held 4 bases outside the gene matches. CDR1 and CDR2 from the germline V gene are SEHNR and FQNEAQ (reference sequence). CDR3 sequence: CASSFLAGGQDTQYF. The CDR3 DNA is TGTGCCAGCAGCTTCCTAGCGGGGGGTCAAGATACGCAGTATTTT.

The chain combines TRBV5-6 with TRBJ1-5; D gene uncertain. The CDR3 has 13 amino acids. V lost 0 bases and J 4 bases, leaving 5 bases between the germline ends. Germline values: CDR1 SGHDT, CDR2 YYEEEE. The CDR3 spells CASSLDPNQPQHF. The CDR3 nucleotides read TGTGCCAGCAGCTTGGACCCTAATCAGCCCCAGCATTTT.

This chain uses TRBV18 with TRBJ1-2; TRBD1 matches at 11 bases. Germline V CDR1 and CDR2: KGHSH, LQKENI. The CDR3 runs 17 residues. The V segment lost 2 bases and the J segment 4 bases; nucleotides outside the gene matches: 9. The CDR3 DNA follows: TGTGCCAGCTCACCATCGGGACAGGGGGAGGCCTCCTATGGCTACACCTTC. Residues: CASSPSGQGEASYGYTF. The full variable domain, in which reference TRBV18 and TRBJ1-2 provide the parts outside the CDR3, is NAGVMQNPRHLVRRRGQEARLRCSPMKGHSHVYWYRQLPEEGLKFMVYLQKENIIDESGMPKERFSAEFPKEGPSILRIQQVVRGDSAAYFCASSPSGQGEASYGYTFGSGTRLTVV.

This clone was found once. J is TRBJ1-6 and V is TRBV6-4; 8 bases are a match to TRBD1. This CDR3 is 13 amino acids long. Germline-derived CDR1 and CDR2 are MRHNA and SNTAGT. The junction had 0 bases not matched to a gene; V was cut back by 6 bases and J by 5 bases. Here the CDR3 reads CASRDRDNSPLHF. In nucleotides, the CDR3 is TGTGCCAGCAGGGACAGGGATAATTCACCCCTCCACTTT.

This chain uses TRBV4-1 with TRBJ1-6; possible D gene TRBD1, 6 bases. CDR1 and CDR2 (germline): MGHRA, YSYEKL. V was trimmed by 2 bases and J by 5 bases, leaving 7 bases between them. The CDR3 extends over 14 amino acids. Here the CDR3 DNA reads TGCGCCAGCAGCCAAAGACAGGATAATTCACCCCTCCACTTT. Protein product: CASSQRQDNSPLHF.

This chain links TRBV7-9 with TRBJ2-3; 15 bases are a match to TRBD2. Per the germline V gene, CDR1 is SEHNR and CDR2 is FQNEAQ (reference sequence). The CDR3 extends over 15 amino acids. Trimming removed 5 bases from V and 4 bases from J; junction bases left unmatched: 1. The CDR3 sequence is CASSGLAGGPDTQYF. In DNA, the CDR3 is TGTGCCAGCAGCGGACTAGCGGGGGGGCCAGATACGCAGTATTTT.

J is TRBJ1-1 and V is TRBV29-1; D possibly corresponds to TRBD1 (6 bases). The V end lost 4 bases, the J end lost 1 base, and 16 bases lay between the germline ends. The CDR3 runs 15 residues. CDR1 and CDR2 (germline): SQVTM, ANQGSEA. The CDR3 nucleotides read TGCAGCGTTGCCCAGGGGAAGGTTGGGAACACTGAAGCTTTCTTT. Translating it yields CSVAQGKVGNTEAFF.

As regards this clone: With a far larger clone one base away, a read error is the likely cause. Distinct nucleotide sequences in the sample also encode this CDR3. This chain uses TRBV10-3 with TRBJ1-5; no firm D call. Looked up from germline, CDR1 is ENHRY and CDR2 is SYGVKD. The CDR3 spans 13 residues. CDR3 in DNA: TGTGCCAGCAGTTCGGCTAGCAATCAGCCCCAGCACTTT. Translated, it gives CASSSASNQPQHF.

The chain uses TRBV6-5 and TRBJ1-3; unclear D gene. CDR3 length: 14 amino acids. V was trimmed by 10 bases and J by 4 bases, leaving 17 bases between them. CDR1 is MNHEY and CDR2 is SVGAGI in the germline V gene. The chain's CDR3 is CATLRTAGGNTIYF. As DNA, the CDR3 is TGTGCCACCCTGAGAACGGCGGGGGGAAACACCATATATTTT.

The chain links TRBV5-5 to TRBJ1-5; D might be TRBD1 (5 bases). Trimming cost V 6 bases and J 4 bases, with 14 bases left between them. Germline V gene lookup returns CDR1 SGHKS and CDR2 YYEKEE (reference sequence). CDR3 length: 14 residues. This CDR3 is CASNRDGLNQPQHF. Written as DNA, the CDR3 is TGTGCCAGCAATAGGGACGGACTAAATCAGCCCCAGCATTTT.

The chain combines TRBV19 with TRBJ2-7, with 11 bases that match TRBD2. The CDR3 is 17 residues long. V lost 5 bases, J lost 3 bases, and 12 bases stayed unmatched. Germline-derived CDR1 and CDR2 are LNHDA and SQIVND (reference sequence). CDR3 sequence: CASSLAATSGGNYEQYF. In DNA form, the CDR3 reads TGTGCCAGTAGTCTCGCGGCTACTAGCGGGGGTAACTACGAGCAGTACTTC. Full variable domain (remainder filled in from reference TRBV19 and TRBJ2-7): DGGITQSPKYLFRKEGQNVTLSCEQNLNHDAMYWYRQDPGQGLRLIYYSQIVNDFQKGDIAEGYSVSREKKESFPLTVTSAQKNPTAFYLCASSLAATSGGNYEQYFGPGTRLTVT.

This clone was found once. The chain has TRBV25-1 and TRBJ1-1; D gene unclear. The CDR3 totals 15 residues. Trimming left V 1 base short and J 0 bases short, with 9 bases between. Germline V gene sequence: CDR1 MGHDK, CDR2 SYGVNS. In DNA, the CDR3 is TGTGCCAGCAGTGAATTTTCGGGAATGAACACTGAAGCTTTCTTT. Protein sequence: CASSEFSGMNTEAFF.

The CDR3 region is CASSGRALDETQYF. The CDR3 bases are TGTGCCAGCAGTGGCCGGGCTCTCGACGAGACCCAGTACTTC. The chain carries TRBV6-5 and TRBJ2-5, with D unresolved. The V and J ends lost 5 bases and 5 bases respectively, with 15 bases between them. Looked up from germline, CDR1 is MNHEY and CDR2 is SVGAGI. The CDR3 sequence is 14 residues long.

The chain uses TRBV11-3 and TRBJ2-5, with 12 bases identical to TRBD1. This CDR3 has 15 residues. With V trimmed by 4 bases and J by 4 bases, 4 bases remained unmatched. CDR1 is SGHNT, CDR2 YENEEA, per germline. CDR3 in DNA: TGTGCCAGCAGCTCGGGACAGGGGGCCCCAGAGACCCAGTACTTC. Its protein product is CASSSGQGAPETQYF.

The chain has TRBV30 and TRBJ1-6; D gene uncertain. The CDR3 runs to 12 residues. Between the trimmed V and J ends, which lost 2 bases and 10 bases, there was a span of 9 bases. CDR1 is GTSNPN and CDR2 is SVGIG in the germline V gene (reference sequence). In nucleotides, the CDR3 is TGTGCCTGGAGTAGGTCAAAGTCACCCCTCCACTTT. This codes for CAWSRSKSPLHF.

The CDR3: CASSYYGVGNTEAFF. The CDR3 nucleotides are TGTGCCAGCAGTTACTATGGGGTAGGGAACACTGAAGCTTTCTTT. This chain connects TRBV6-5 to TRBJ1-1; D is unclear. CDR1 and CDR2 (germline): MNHEY, SVGAGI. The V end lost 1 base, the J end lost 1 base, and 10 bases lay between the germline ends. This CDR3 is 15 amino acids long.

This rearrangement joins TRBV7-8 to TRBJ2-1, with D unclear. This CDR3 is built from 11 residues. Germline V gene sequence: CDR1 SGHVS, CDR2 FQNEAQ. V shed 5 bases and J shed 8 bases, with 7 bases lying between them. DNA of the CDR3: TGTGCCAGCAGCCAAGTGGATGAGCAGTTCTTC. It encodes CASSQVDEQFF.

The chain joins TRBV2 to TRBJ1-1, with TRBD1 as a possible D gene (6 bases). Germline V gene data show CDR1 as SNHLY and CDR2 as FYNNEI. V dropped 7 bases and J dropped 0 bases, with 24 bases sitting between them. This CDR3 is built from 18 residues. DNA of the CDR3: TGTGCCAGCACCATCCCGAACCTGGACAGACCCATGAACACTGAAGCTTTCTTT. It specifies CASTIPNLDRPMNTEAFF. Variable domain in full (rest from reference TRBV2 and TRBJ1-1): EPEVTQTPSHQVTQMGQEVILRCVPISNHLYFYWYRQILGQKVEFLVSFYNNEISEKSEIFDDQFSVERPDGSNFTLKIRSTKLEDSAMYFCASTIPNLDRPMNTEAFFGQGTRLTVV.

This chain uses TRBV19 with TRBJ1-2; 9 positions match TRBD1. V was clipped by 7 bases and J by 7 bases; unmatched bases: 7. The CDR3 totals 13 residues. Germline assignment: CDR1 LNHDA and CDR2 SQIVND (reference sequence). CDR3 sequence: CASKGQGYGGYTF. The CDR3, as DNA: TGTGCCAGTAAAGGACAGGGGTATGGTGGCTACACCTTC. The full variable domain, rest sourced from reference TRBV19 and TRBJ1-2, is DGGITQSPKYLFRKEGQNVTLSCEQNLNHDAMYWYRQDPGQGLRLIYYSQIVNDFQKGDIAEGYSVSREKKESFPLTVTSAQKNPTAFYLCASKGQGYGGYTFGSGTRLTVV.

This chain links TRBV18 with TRBJ1-1; tentative D call: TRBD1 (6 bases). This CDR3 comprises 13 residues. Trimming cost V 3 bases and J 5 bases, with 10 bases left between them. Germline CDR1 KGHSH, CDR2 LQKENI. The CDR3: CASSPGAATEAFF. CDR3 DNA: TGTGCCAGCTCACCGGGGGCTGCGACTGAAGCTTTCTTT.

This chain links TRBV30 with TRBJ2-1; no clear D. Germline V gene data show CDR1 as GTSNPN and CDR2 as SVGIG (reference sequence). There are 12 residues in the CDR3. Trimming took off 5 bases at V and 5 bases at J, with 10 bases between the two ends. In DNA form, the CDR3 reads TGTGCCTGGTCCTCCAATAACAATGAGCAGTTCTTC. Its protein is CAWSSNNNEQFF.